What follows are 22 T cell receptor beta chains derived from one specimen sequenced in a study. TCRdb redid the calling of the 5' RACE reads with MiXCR, one entry per CDR3 protein. Among roughly 58,000 distinct CDR3 sequences listed, less than 25% were seen once. Tregs were sorted as CD4+CD25+CD127-/low cells. The sample consisted of tumor-infiltrating Tregs sorted from the breast tumor. The receptors here all came from a female donor with breast cancer.

This clonotype has only a few counts. This sequence joins TRBV5-1 and TRBJ2-7; D may correspond to TRBD1 or TRBD2 (5 bases each). This CDR3 has 12 amino acids. Germline V CDR1 and CDR2: SGHRS, YFSETQ. The ends were cut back, 7 bases at V and 4 bases at J, with 12 bases in the middle. CDR3 loop: CASGGEGYEQYF. As DNA, the CDR3 is TGCGCCAGCGGGGGTGAGGGGTACGAGCAGTACTTC.

This clonotype counts as medium-sized (0.01 to 0.1%). The V gene is TRBV29-1, the J gene TRBJ2-3; a weak D match, TRBD2 (6 bases). The CDR3 length is 12 residues. Trimming cost V 8 bases and J 3 bases, with 12 bases left between them. Germline CDR1 is SQVTM and CDR2 is ANQGSEA. CDR3 sequence (DNA): TGCAGCTCGAGGGGAGGAACAGATACGCAGTATTTT. Amino acid sequence: CSSRGGTDTQYF.

V gene TRBV5-1 combines with J gene TRBJ2-5, with TRBD1 matching 7 bases. CDR1 and CDR2 from the germline V gene are SGHRS and YFSETQ. CDR3 length: 15 amino acids. J gave up 1 base and V 0 bases, and 3 bases lay outside the gene matches. The CDR3 nucleotides read TGCGCCAGCAGCTTGGAAGGGACAGCCCAAGAGACCCAGTACTTC. It specifies CASSLEGTAQETQYF. The whole variable domain, filled in from reference TRBV5-1 and TRBJ2-5, reads KAGVTQTPRYLIKTRGQQVTLSCSPISGHRSVSWYQQTPGQGLQFLFEYFSETQRNKGNFPGRFSGRQFSNSRSEMNVSTLELGDSALYLCASSLEGTAQETQYFGPGTRLLVL.

This clonotype was observed a few times. V usage is TRBV9 and J usage is TRBJ2-1; D call uncertain. Trimming removed 0 bases from V and 6 bases from J, with 7 bases in between. Germline lookup yields CDR1 SGDLS and CDR2 YYNGEE. This CDR3 is built from 13 residues. CDR3 sequence reads: CASSVDRANEQFF. DNA of the CDR3: TGTGCCAGCAGCGTAGACCGGGCCAATGAGCAGTTCTTC.

The sample holds many counts of this clonotype. The chain has TRBV7-8 and TRBJ2-7; D remains ambiguous. The CDR3 runs to 14 residues. Trimming removed 5 bases at V and 2 bases at J, with 13 bases between. Germline CDR1 and CDR2: SGHVS and FQNEAQ. The CDR3 spells CASSPRGFAYEQYF. The CDR3 nucleotides read TGTGCCAGCAGCCCCAGAGGATTCGCCTACGAGCAGTACTTC.

V is TRBV20-1 and J is TRBJ2-3; 7 nucleotides line up with TRBD2. V trimming: 2 bases; J trimming: 1 base; junction bases outside the gene matches: 3. This CDR3 contains 14 residues. Germline V CDR1 and CDR2: DFQATT, SNEGSKA (reference sequence). Written as DNA, the CDR3 is TGCAGTGCTAGACCTAGCGGACGCACAGATACGCAGTATTTT. This sequence encodes CSARPSGRTDTQYF.

A few counts support this clonotype. V and J are TRBV5-1 and TRBJ2-3; 9 nucleotides align to TRBD1. CDR1 SGHRS and CDR2 YFSETQ come from the germline V gene. CDR3 length equals 14 residues. V lost 4 bases to trimming and J lost 3 bases; unmatched junction nucleotides: 3. In DNA, the CDR3 is TGCGCCAGCAGCCGGGACAGGGCGACAGATACGCAGTATTTT. Amino acids: CASSRDRATDTQYF.

CDR3 loop: CASSYSGGGYEQYF. The CDR3, as DNA: TGTGCCAGCAGTTACTCGGGGGGGGGGTACGAGCAGTACTTC. The chain joins TRBV6-5 to TRBJ2-7; TRBD2 matches 7 bases. This CDR3 spans 14 amino acids. V trimming: 0 bases; J trimming: 4 bases; junction bases outside the gene matches: 3. Germline V lookup: CDR1 MNHEY, CDR2 SVGAGI.

V gene TRBV20-1 combines with J gene TRBJ2-5; perhaps D is TRBD1 or TRBD2 (5 bases each). Trimming stripped 3 bases from V and 5 bases from J, with 10 bases between. The CDR3 is made up of 12 amino acids. CDR1 is DFQATT and CDR2 is SNEGSKA in the germline V gene (reference sequence). CDR3 nucleotides: TGCAGTGCTAGCGGGGCGGAGGAGACCCAGTACTTC. Protein: CSASGAEETQYF.

This clonotype occurred a few times. This chain links TRBV6-2 or TRBV6-3 with TRBJ2-7; D perhaps matches TRBD1 (6 bases). The germline CDR1 and CDR2 sequences are MNHEY and SVGEGT. V was shortened by 0 bases and J by 3 bases, with 9 bases between the two germline ends. The CDR3 is made up of 14 amino acids. This chain's CDR3 is CASSYSWTVYEQYF. The CDR3 DNA reads TGTGCCAGCAGTTACTCCTGGACAGTCTACGAGCAGTACTTC.

Only a few counts were recorded for this clonotype. The gene calls are TRBV15 and TRBJ2-7; 7 bases agree with TRBD1. The V and J ends lost 7 bases and 4 bases, in that order; junction bases with no gene match: 13. The CDR3 has 15 residues. Looked up from germline, CDR1 is LNHNV and CDR2 is YYDKDF (reference sequence). The CDR3 DNA reads TGTGCCACCAAACAGGGGCCGCTCGATTCGTACGAGCAGTACTTC. Its translation is CATKQGPLDSYEQYF.

Concerning this clonotype itself: This may be a read error: a much more frequent sequence differs by one nucleotide. The V and J genes are TRBV7-9 and TRBJ2-3; D remains unclear. The CDR3 consists of 15 residues. Germline assignment: CDR1 SEHNR and CDR2 FQNEAQ (reference sequence). The V gene lost 0 bases and the J gene lost 2 bases, with 9 bases spanning the gap. DNA of the CDR3: TGTGCCAGCAGCTTAGCAGGGCCCGACACAGATACGCAGTATTTT. This sequence encodes CASSLAGPDTDTQYF.

In the case of this clonotype: Compared with germline, one end of the junction differs, possibly owing to a read error. The chain recombines TRBV7-9 with TRBJ2-5; D remains unclear. The germline gives CDR1 SEHNR, CDR2 FQNEAQ (reference sequence). CDR3 length: 14 residues. CDR3 sequence reads: CVSADRKTQETQYF. DNA for the CDR3: TGTGTCAGCGCGGACCGCAAAACCCAAGAGACCCAGTACTTC. The full variable domain, completed using reference TRBV7-9 and TRBJ2-5, is DTGVSQNPRHKITKRGQNVTFRCDPISEHNRLYWYRQTLGQGPEFLTYFQNEAQLEKSRLLSDRFSAERPKGSFSTLEIQRTEQGDSAMYLCVSADRKTQETQYFGPGTRLLVL.

J is TRBJ2-1 and V is TRBV5-1, with TRBD2 matching 9 bases. The CDR3 has 15 amino acids. Trimming removed 6 bases from V and 9 bases from J; junction bases left unmatched: 13. CDR1 and CDR2 from the germline V gene are SGHRS and YFSETQ. As DNA, the CDR3 is TGCGCCAGCACTCTCTTAGCGGGAGAGGGAGGTGAGCAGTTCTTC. Residues: CASTLLAGEGGEQFF.

In its sample, this clonotype was seen many times. J is TRBJ2-7 and V is TRBV6-2 or TRBV6-3; maybe TRBD1 (5 bases). The CDR3 is 13 amino acids. With 7 bases removed from V and 3 bases from J, the gap between germline ends came to 13 bases. Germline V gene sequence: CDR1 MNHEY, CDR2 SVGEGT. The chain's CDR3 is CASNPTQGYEQYF. The CDR3 bases are TGTGCCAGCAACCCGACTCAGGGCTACGAGCAGTACTTC.

The chain recombines TRBV20-1 with TRBJ1-4; 7 nucleotides align to TRBD1. Germline V gene lookup returns CDR1 DFQATT and CDR2 SNEGSKA (reference sequence). V lost 6 bases, J lost 7 bases, and 14 bases stayed unmatched. CDR3 length: 15 residues. DNA of the CDR3: TGCAGTGCCACGGCCGGAGGCAGGGGGGTTGAAAAACTGTTTTTT. Translating gives CSATAGGRGVEKLFF.

Comments on this clonotype: Mismatch with germline at one junction end may stem from a read error. The chain joins TRBV27 to TRBJ1-1; D ambiguous. The CDR3 is 18 residues long. The V gene's germline CDR1 is MNHEY and CDR2 SMNVEV (reference sequence). The CDR3 region is CTSSLEPSLLLFRGEAFF. The CDR3 region has the DNA TGCACCAGCAGTTTAGAACCCTCCTTGTTACTCTTTCGCGGTGAAGCTTTCTTT.

This chain uses TRBV9 with TRBJ1-2; TRBD1 might be the D (5 bases). Germline values: CDR1 SGDLS, CDR2 YYNGEE. V lost 4 bases, J lost 8 bases, and 12 bases lay in between. This CDR3 has 12 amino acids. The CDR3, as DNA: TGTGCCAGCAGCCCCGCTCGGGGGGGCTACACCTTC. This codes for CASSPARGGYTF.

CDR3 sequence: CASSLVSGNTIYF. The CDR3 nucleotides read TGTGCCAGCAGCCTTGTCTCTGGAAACACCATATATTTT. J is TRBJ1-3 and V is TRBV7-2; no clear D gene. CDR1 and CDR2 from the germline V gene are SGHTA and FQGNSA. CDR3 length: 13 residues. The ends were cut back, 5 bases at V and 0 bases at J, with 5 bases in the middle.

The rearrangement uses TRBV7-2 and TRBJ1-6, with D perhaps TRBD1 (6 bases). CDR3 length equals 16 residues. Looked up from germline, CDR1 is SGHTA and CDR2 is FQGNSA. V lost 7 bases, J lost 8 bases, and 21 bases lay in between. This CDR3 is CASNFFTGSGDSPLHF. The CDR3 region has the DNA TGTGCCAGCAACTTTTTCACAGGGAGTGGGGATTCACCCCTCCACTTT.

Turning to this clonotype: One end of the junction fails to match germline, which may point to a read error. The V and J genes are TRBV10-2 and TRBJ1-2; no clear D gene. The CDR3 is 12 residues long. In germline, CDR1 is WSHSY, CDR2 SAAADI. The CDR3 region has the DNA TGCGCCCGCAGTGAAGCTAACTATGGCTACACCTTC. It codes for CARSEANYGYTF.

A few counts support this clonotype. This rearrangement joins TRBV20-1 to TRBJ2-1; a weak D match, TRBD1 (5 bases). This CDR3 spans 17 amino acids. V was pared by 3 bases and J by 0 bases, with 18 bases between. The germline V gene has CDR1 DFQATT and CDR2 SNEGSKA (reference sequence). The CDR3 protein is CSASSTDLKFSYNEQFF. The CDR3 nucleotides read TGCAGTGCTAGTTCGACAGACCTAAAATTCTCCTACAATGAGCAGTTCTTC.